Sequencing of this T cell receptor beta chain was carried out in a study of response to subunit inactivated influenza vaccine. Study-level points and caveats: There was a suggestion from the authors that each seasonal influenza vaccination recruits few new T cells.

In its sample, this clonotype was seen a few times. The antigen is not known. MiXCR was run by TCRdb on the RT-PCR reads, yielding one entry per CDR3 protein. The table includes around 150,000 distinct CDR3 sequences, 11% detected once. This CDR3 contains 14 residues. CDR1 and CDR2 (germline): SGHNT, YYREEE (reference sequence). The germline V and J ends were trimmed by 4 bases and 4 bases, with 13 bases remaining between them. The genes are TRBV5-4 and TRBJ2-3; a possible D gene is TRBD2 (6 bases). The source material was non-naive T cells sorted from PBMCs, sampled roughly 47 days after vaccination. The origin of this receptor is a man aged 50-59 years who received an inactivated influenza vaccine. The CDR3 DNA reads TGTGCCAGCAGCACGGGACTTCCGCCAGATACGCAGTATTTT. Translating it yields CASSTGLPPDTQYF.